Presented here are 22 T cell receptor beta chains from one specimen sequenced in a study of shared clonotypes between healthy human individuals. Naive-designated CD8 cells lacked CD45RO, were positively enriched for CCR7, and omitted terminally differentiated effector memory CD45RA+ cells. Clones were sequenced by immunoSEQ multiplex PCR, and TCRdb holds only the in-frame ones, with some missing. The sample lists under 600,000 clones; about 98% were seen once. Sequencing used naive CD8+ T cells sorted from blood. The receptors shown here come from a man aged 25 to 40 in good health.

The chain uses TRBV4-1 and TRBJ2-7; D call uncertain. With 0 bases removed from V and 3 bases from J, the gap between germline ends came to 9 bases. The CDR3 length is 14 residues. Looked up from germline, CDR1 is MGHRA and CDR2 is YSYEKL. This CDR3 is CASSQESNSYEQYF. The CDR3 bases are TGCGCCAGCAGCCAAGAGAGTAACAGCTACGAGCAGTACTTC.

In DNA, the CDR3 is TGCAGTGCTTCTGGCGGGAGGGCCCAGTTCTTC. This encodes CSASGGRAQFF. This chain joins TRBV20-1 and TRBJ2-1; 9 positions agree with TRBD2. Germline V gives CDR1 DFQATT, CDR2 SNEGSKA (reference sequence). V lost 5 bases to trimming and J lost 13 bases; unmatched junction nucleotides: 6. The CDR3 consists of 11 residues.

DNA for the CDR3: TGCGCCAGCAGCCTGGACAGGGTTGAGGATACGCAGTATTTT. Residues: CASSLDRVEDTQYF. The chain couples TRBV5-1 to TRBJ2-3; 8 nucleotides align to TRBD1. Germline assignment: CDR1 SGHRS and CDR2 YFSETQ. This CDR3 region has 14 residues. The junction had 7 bases not matched to a gene; V was cut back by 4 bases and J by 6 bases.

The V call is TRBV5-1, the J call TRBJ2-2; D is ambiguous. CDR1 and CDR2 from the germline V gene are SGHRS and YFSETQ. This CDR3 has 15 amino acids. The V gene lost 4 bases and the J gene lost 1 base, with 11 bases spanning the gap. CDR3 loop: CASSLWAENTGELFF. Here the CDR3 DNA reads TGCGCCAGCAGCCTATGGGCGGAGAACACCGGGGAGCTGTTTTTT. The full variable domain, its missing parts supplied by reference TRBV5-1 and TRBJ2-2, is KAGVTQTPRYLIKTRGQQVTLSCSPISGHRSVSWYQQTPGQGLQFLFEYFSETQRNKGNFPGRFSGRQFSNSRSEMNVSTLELGDSALYLCASSLWAENTGELFFGEGSRLTVL.

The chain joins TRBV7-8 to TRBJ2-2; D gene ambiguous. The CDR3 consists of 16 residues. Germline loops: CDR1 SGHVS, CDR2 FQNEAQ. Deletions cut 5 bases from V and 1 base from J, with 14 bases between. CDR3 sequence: CASSPSPRKNTGELFF. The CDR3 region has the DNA TGTGCCAGCAGCCCCTCCCCCCGGAAGAACACCGGGGAGCTGTTTTTT.

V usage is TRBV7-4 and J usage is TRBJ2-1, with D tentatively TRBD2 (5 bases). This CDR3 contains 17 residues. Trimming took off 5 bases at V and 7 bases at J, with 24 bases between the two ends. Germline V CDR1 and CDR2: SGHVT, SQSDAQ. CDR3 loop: CASSRIAGLRSRNEQFF. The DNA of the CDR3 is TGTGCCAGCAGCCGGATCGCAGGACTGAGGTCTAGAAATGAGCAGTTCTTC.

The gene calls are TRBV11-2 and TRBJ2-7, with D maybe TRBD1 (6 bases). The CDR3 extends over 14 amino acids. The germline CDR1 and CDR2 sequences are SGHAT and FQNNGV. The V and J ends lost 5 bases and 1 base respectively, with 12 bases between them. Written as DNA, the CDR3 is TGTGCCAGCAGCCCCGCGGACAGTTCCTACGAGCAGTACTTC. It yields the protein CASSPADSSYEQYF. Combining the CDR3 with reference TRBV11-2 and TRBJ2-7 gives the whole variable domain EAGVAQSPRYKIIEKRQSVAFWCNPISGHATLYWYQQILGQGPKLLIQFQNNGVVDDSQLPKDRFSAERLKGVDSTLKIQPAKLEDSAVYLCASSPADSSYEQYFGPGTRLTVT.

This chain's CDR3 is CASSLIAGNTGELFF. CDR3 nucleotides: TGTGCCAGCAGCTTAATAGCGGGAAACACCGGGGAGCTGTTTTTT. This chain connects TRBV13 to TRBJ2-2; TRBD2 matches at 8 bases. With 2 bases clipped from V and 2 bases from J, the junction kept 1 base outside the gene matches. Per germline, CDR1 PRHDT and CDR2 FYEKMQ (reference sequence). The CDR3 contains 15 residues.

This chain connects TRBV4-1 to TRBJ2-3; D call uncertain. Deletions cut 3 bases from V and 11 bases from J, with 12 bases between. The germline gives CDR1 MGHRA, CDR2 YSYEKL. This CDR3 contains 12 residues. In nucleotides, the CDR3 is TGCGCCAGCAGCCAGACCCACTGGGAGCAGTATTTT. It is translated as CASSQTHWEQYF.

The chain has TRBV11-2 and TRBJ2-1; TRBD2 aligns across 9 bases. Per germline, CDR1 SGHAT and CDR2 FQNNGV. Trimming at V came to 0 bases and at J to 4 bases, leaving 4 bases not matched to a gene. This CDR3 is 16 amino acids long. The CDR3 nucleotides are TGTGCCAGCAGCTTAGAGCGAGCGGGAGGTTACAATGAGCAGTTCTTC. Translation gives CASSLERAGGYNEQFF.

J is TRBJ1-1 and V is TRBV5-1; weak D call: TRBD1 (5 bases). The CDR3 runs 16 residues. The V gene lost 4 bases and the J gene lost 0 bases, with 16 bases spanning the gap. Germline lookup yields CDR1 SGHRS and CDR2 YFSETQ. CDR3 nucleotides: TGCGCCAGCAGCCCGCCCGGCGCAGGGATGAACACTGAAGCTTTCTTT. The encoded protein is CASSPPGAGMNTEAFF. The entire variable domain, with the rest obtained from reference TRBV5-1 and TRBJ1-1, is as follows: KAGVTQTPRYLIKTRGQQVTLSCSPISGHRSVSWYQQTPGQGLQFLFEYFSETQRNKGNFPGRFSGRQFSNSRSEMNVSTLELGDSALYLCASSPPGAGMNTEAFFGQGTRLTVV.

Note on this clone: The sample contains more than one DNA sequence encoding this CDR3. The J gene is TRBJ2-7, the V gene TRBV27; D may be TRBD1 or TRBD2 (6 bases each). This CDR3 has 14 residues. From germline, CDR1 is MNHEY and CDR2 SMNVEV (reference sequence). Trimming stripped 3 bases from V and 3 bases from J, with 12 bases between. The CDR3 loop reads CASSFRGPLYEQYF. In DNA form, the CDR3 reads TGTGCCAGCAGTTTTCGGGGGCCCCTCTACGAGCAGTACTTC.

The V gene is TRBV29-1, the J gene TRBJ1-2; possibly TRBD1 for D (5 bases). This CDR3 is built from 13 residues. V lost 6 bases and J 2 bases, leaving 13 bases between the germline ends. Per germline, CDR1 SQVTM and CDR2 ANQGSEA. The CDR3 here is CSVEPGLNYGYTF. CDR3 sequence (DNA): TGCAGCGTCGAGCCGGGACTAAACTATGGCTACACCTTC.

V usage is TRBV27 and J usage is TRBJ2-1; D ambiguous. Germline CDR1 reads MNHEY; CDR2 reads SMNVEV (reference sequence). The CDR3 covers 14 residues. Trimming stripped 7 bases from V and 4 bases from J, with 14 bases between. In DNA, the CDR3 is TGTGCCAGCACCCTATTAGGGCTATACAATGAGCAGTTCTTC. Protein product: CASTLLGLYNEQFF.

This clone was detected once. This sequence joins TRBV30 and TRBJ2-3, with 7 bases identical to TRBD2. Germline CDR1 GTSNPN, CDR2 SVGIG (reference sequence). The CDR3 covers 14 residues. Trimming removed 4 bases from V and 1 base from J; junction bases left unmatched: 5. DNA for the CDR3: TGTGCCTGGAATCTCGCGGGGGGCACAGATACGCAGTATTTT. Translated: CAWNLAGGTDTQYF.

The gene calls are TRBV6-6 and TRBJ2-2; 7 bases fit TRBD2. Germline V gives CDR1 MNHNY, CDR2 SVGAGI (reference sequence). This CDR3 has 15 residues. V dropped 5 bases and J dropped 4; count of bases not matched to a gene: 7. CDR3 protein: CASSPRGVRTGELFF. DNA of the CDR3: TGTGCCAGCAGTCCACGGGGGGTTCGCACCGGGGAGCTGTTTTTT.

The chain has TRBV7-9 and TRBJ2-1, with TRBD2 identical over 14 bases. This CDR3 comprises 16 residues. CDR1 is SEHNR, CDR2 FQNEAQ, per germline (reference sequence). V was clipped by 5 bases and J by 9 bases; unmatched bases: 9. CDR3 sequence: CASSRSGTSGSFEQFF. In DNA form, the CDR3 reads TGTGCCAGCAGCCGCTCCGGGACTAGCGGGAGTTTTGAGCAGTTCTTC. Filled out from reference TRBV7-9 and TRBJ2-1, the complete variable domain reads DTGVSQNPRHKITKRGQNVTFRCDPISEHNRLYWYRQTLGQGPEFLTYFQNEAQLEKSRLLSDRFSAERPKGSFSTLEIQRTEQGDSAMYLCASSRSGTSGSFEQFFGPGTRLTVL.

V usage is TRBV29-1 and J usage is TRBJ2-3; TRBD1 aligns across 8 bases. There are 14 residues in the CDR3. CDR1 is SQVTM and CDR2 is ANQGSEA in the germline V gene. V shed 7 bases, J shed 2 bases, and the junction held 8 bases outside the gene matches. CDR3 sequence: CSAARDRPTDTQYF. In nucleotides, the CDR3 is TGCAGCGCCGCCCGGGACAGGCCCACAGATACGCAGTATTTT.

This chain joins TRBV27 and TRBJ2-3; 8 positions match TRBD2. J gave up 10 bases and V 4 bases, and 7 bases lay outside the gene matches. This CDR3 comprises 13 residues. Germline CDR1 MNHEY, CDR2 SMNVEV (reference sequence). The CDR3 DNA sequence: TGTGCCAGCAGTTGGAGCGGGAGTACGGCGCAGTATTTT. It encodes CASSWSGSTAQYF.

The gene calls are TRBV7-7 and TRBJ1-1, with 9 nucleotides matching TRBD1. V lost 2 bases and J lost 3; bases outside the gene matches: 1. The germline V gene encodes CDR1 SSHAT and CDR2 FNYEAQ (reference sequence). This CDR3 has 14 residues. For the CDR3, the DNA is TGTGCCAGCAGCTTATGGACAGGGGACACTGAAGCTTTCTTT. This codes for CASSLWTGDTEAFF.

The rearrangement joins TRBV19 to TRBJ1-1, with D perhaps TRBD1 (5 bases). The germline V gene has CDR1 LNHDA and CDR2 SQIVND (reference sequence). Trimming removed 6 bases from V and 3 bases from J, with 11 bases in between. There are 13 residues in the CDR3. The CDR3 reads CASSTGAYTEAFF. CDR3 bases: TGTGCCAGTAGCACCGGGGCCTACACTGAAGCTTTCTTT.

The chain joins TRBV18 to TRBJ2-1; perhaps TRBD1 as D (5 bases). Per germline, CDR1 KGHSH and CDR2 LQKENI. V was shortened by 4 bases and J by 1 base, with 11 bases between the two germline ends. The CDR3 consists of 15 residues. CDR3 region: CASSQGSGSYNEQFF. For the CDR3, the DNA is TGTGCCAGCTCACAGGGATCAGGGTCCTACAATGAGCAGTTCTTC.